Listed below are T cell receptor beta chains from one sample, sequenced in a study of cytomegalovirus exposure and HLA in healthy donors. The repertoire was sequenced with immunoSEQ multiplex PCR; TCRdb's copy has only in-frame clones and lacks some. The sample lists 150,000 to 200,000 clones, approximately 72% seen once, with less than 2.5% in the top ten. The specimen was PBMCs. The source is a human donor in good health. CDR3s include the opening cysteine and the closing phenylalanine or tryptophan. D genes are given only for firm matches. Size is omitted from some rows. Given values are once, few, many or a class for expanded clones.

D gene	J gene	CDR3 length	clone size	V gene	CDR3 DNA	CDR3 protein
.	TRBJ1-3	15	once	TRBV5-1	TGCGCCAGCAGCGCGGACATTTACTCTGGAAACACCATATATTTT	CASSADIYSGNTIYF
TRBD1	TRBJ1-2	15	.	TRBV9	TGTGCCAGCAGCGCCCCAGGGGGCGCAGTTACTGGCTACACCTTC	CASSAPGGAVTGYTF
.	TRBJ2-7	14	.	TRBV19	TGTGCCAGTAGTCCCTGGACAGCCTCCTACGAGCAGTACTTC	CASSPWTASYEQYF
TRBD1	TRBJ2-6	14	few	TRBV19	TGTGCCAGTAGTACAGGGGGCTGGGCCAACGTCCTGACTTTC	CASSTGGWANVLTF
.	TRBJ2-5	14	.	TRBV25-1	TGTGCCAGCAGTGAAGGCGGGTTGGGAGAGACCCAGTACTTC	CASSEGGLGETQYF
.	TRBJ1-2	15	.	TRBV6-5	TGTGCCAGCAGCCACAACAGAGACAATAACTATGGCTACACCTTC	CASSHNRDNNYGYTF
TRBD1	TRBJ1-1	16	.	TRBV5-4	TGTGCCAGCAGCTCACGGACAGGGGGCGCAGGCACTGAAGCTTTCTTT	CASSSRTGGAGTEAFF
TRBD2	TRBJ2-7	15	.	TRBV12-5	TGTGCTAGTTTAGCGGGGGGGTCGATCTCCTACGAGCAGTACTTC	CASLAGGSISYEQYF
TRBD1	TRBJ2-4	18	.	TRBV7-6	TGTGCCAGCAGCCTGTACAGCATCACGACAGGGACGGGGTACATTCAGTACTTC	CASSLYSITTGTGYIQYF
.	TRBJ2-5	14	.	TRBV9	TGTGCCAGCACCCGTGGAGGGCTCCAAGAGACCCAGTACTTC	CASTRGGLQETQYF
.	TRBJ1-5	14	.	TRBV19	TGTGCCAGTAGTATGAGGTCAAGCAATCAGCCCCAGCATTTT	CASSMRSSNQPQHF
.	TRBJ2-1	13	.	TRBV6-5	TGTGCCAGCAGTTACTCCCCGGGGAATGAGCAGTTCTTC	CASSYSPGNEQFF
.	TRBJ1-2	13	once	TRBV18	TGTGCCAGCTCACCGCCTAATGAATATGGCTACACCTTC	CASSPPNEYGYTF
.	TRBJ1-6	13	.	TRBV6-5	TGTGCCAGCAGTCCGGGGTCATATTCACCCCTCCACTTT	CASSPGSYSPLHF
TRBD2	TRBJ2-5	15	.	TRBV7-3	TGTGCCAGCAGCCCAAAGCGGGGGAGACAAGAGACCCAGTACTTC	CASSPKRGRQETQYF
.	TRBJ1-1	15	.	TRBV6-6	TGTGCCAGCAGTTACCCCCGGGGGGTGAACACTGAAGCTTTCTTT	CASSYPRGVNTEAFF
.	TRBJ2-3	17	.	TRBV5-1	TGCGCCAGCAGCAGGGCCACGATACAGGGGACGGGAGATACGCAGTACTTT	CASSRATIQGTGDTQYF
.	TRBJ2-7	13	.	TRBV5-6	TGTGCCAGCAGCTTGGCCATCCGGTACGAGCAGTACTTC	CASSLAIRYEQYF
TRBD2	TRBJ2-7	16	.	TRBV19	TGTGCCAGTAGTATAGGGTCTGCGGGGGGGCTCTACGAGCAGTACTTC	CASSIGSAGGLYEQYF
.	TRBJ2-5	15	.	TRBV2	TGTGCCAGCAGTGAAGGCGCGGGGCTAGAAGGGACCCAGTACTTC	CASSEGAGLEGTQYF
.	TRBJ2-2	13	.	TRBV6-5	TGTGCCAGCAGTCTTCAGGGGATCGGGGAGCTGTTTTTT	CASSLQGIGELFF
.	TRBJ2-7	13	few	TRBV6-6	TGTGCCAGCGGGGAGGGGGTCTCCTACGAGCAGTACTTC	CASGEGVSYEQYF
.	TRBJ2-3	10	.	TRBV7-9	TGTGCCAGCAGCTTAGATCGGCAGTATTTT	CASSLDRQYF
.	TRBJ2-3	16	.	TRBV9	TGTGCCAGCAGCTTAGCTCCGGGGGTCCACACAGATACGCAGTATTTT	CASSLAPGVHTDTQYF
.	TRBJ2-3	12	.	TRBV6-5	TGTGCCGGCAGCCGGGAGTCGGATACGCAGTATTTT	CAGSRESDTQYF
TRBD1	TRBJ2-7	14	.	TRBV4-1	TGCGCCAGCGCCCGGGACAGGGGTACCTACGAGCAGTACTTC	CASARDRGTYEQYF
TRBD1	TRBJ2-6	15	.	TRBV19	TGTGCCAGTAGTAACAGGGGCTCTGGGGCCAACGTCCTGACTTTC	CASSNRGSGANVLTF
TRBD1	TRBJ1-2	12	.	TRBV5-5	TGTGCCAGCAACCCGACAGGGGGTGGCTACACCTTC	CASNPTGGGYTF
TRBD1	TRBJ1-1	15	.	TRBV7-8	TGTGCCAGCAGCGTCACCGGGACAGAGAACACTGAAGCTTTCTTT	CASSVTGTENTEAFF
.	TRBJ1-1	12	.	TRBV11-2	TGTGCCAGCAGCTTAGAGGCAGCTGAAGCTTTCTTT	CASSLEAAEAFF
TRBD1	TRBJ1-4	16	few	TRBV28	TGTGCCAGCAGTTTGGGGGACAGTCGGCATTCGGAAAAACTGTTTTTT	CASSLGDSRHSEKLFF
TRBD2	TRBJ2-1	16	.	TRBV5-1	TGCGCCAGCAGCTTGGGGGGCGGGGGGGCTGGCGATGAGCAGTTCTTC	CASSLGGGGAGDEQFF
.	TRBJ1-2	13	.	TRBV7-3	TGTGCCAGCAGCTTAGGTACTGGCTATGGCTACACCTTC	CASSLGTGYGYTF
.	TRBJ1-5	14	few	TRBV18	TGTGCCAGCTCACCGGGGGGGCGCGATCAGCCCCAGCATTTT	CASSPGGRDQPQHF
.	TRBJ1-5	17	.	TRBV27	TGTGCCAGCAGTTTACACCTCGAGTACAGGGTTGGGCAGCCCCAGCATTTT	CASSLHLEYRVGQPQHF
.	TRBJ1-2	13	.	TRBV6-5	TGTGCCAGCAGTTCCCGGGAACTTGATGGCTACACCTTC	CASSSRELDGYTF
TRBD1	TRBJ2-7	15	.	TRBV5-8	TGTGCCAGCAGCCTGATCGGACAGGGGGTACGCGAGCAGTACTTC	CASSLIGQGVREQYF
.	TRBJ2-7	15	.	TRBV11-1	TGTGCCAGCAGCTTAGTGGCCGGGGGTCCCTACGAGCAGTACTTC	CASSLVAGGPYEQYF
TRBD1	TRBJ2-7	16	few	TRBV5-7	TGTGCCAGCAGCTGGAAACCGGGACAGGGGACCTACGAGCAGTACTTC	CASSWKPGQGTYEQYF
.	TRBJ2-5	15	.	TRBV4-3	TGCGCCAGCAGCCAAGCGGTCGCCCGGGGAGAGACCCAGTACTTC	CASSQAVARGETQYF